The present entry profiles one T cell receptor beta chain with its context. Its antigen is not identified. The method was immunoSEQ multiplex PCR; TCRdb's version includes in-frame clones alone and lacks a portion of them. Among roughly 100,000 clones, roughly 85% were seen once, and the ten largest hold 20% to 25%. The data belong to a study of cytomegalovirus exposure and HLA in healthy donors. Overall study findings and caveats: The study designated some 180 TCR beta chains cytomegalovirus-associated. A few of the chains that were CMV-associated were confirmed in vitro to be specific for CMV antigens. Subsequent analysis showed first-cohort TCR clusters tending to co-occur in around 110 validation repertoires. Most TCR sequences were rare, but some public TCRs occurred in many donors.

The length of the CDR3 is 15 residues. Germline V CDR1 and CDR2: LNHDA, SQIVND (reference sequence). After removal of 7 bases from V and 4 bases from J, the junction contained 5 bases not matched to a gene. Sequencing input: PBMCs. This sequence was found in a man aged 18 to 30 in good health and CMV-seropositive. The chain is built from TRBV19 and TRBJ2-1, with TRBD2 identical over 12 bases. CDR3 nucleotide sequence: TGTGCCAGTACTGGGACTAGCGGGCATTACAATGAGCAGTTCTTC. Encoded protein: CASTGTSGHYNEQFF.